This T cell receptor beta chain was profiled in a study of shared clonotypes between healthy human individuals. Study-level points and caveats: Memory subsets generally showed lower estimated richness than naive subsets.

Assay: immunoSEQ multiplex PCR; the TCRdb copy retains only in-frame clones and omits some. The data hold about 2.4 million clones, with around nine tenths observed a single time. This CDR3 spans 12 amino acids. V was cut by 2 bases and J by 4 bases, with 2 bases left in between. The germline gives CDR1 SGHNT, CDR2 YENEEA. A word on this clone: Its target is not known. Other DNA sequences from this sample encode an identical CDR3 as well.

The clonotype originates from a man younger than 35 in good health. Sample: naive CD4+ T cells sorted from blood. As for subset: CD45RA+ positively selected. The gene calls are TRBV11-3 and TRBJ2-2; no firm D call. CDR3 amino acids: CASSLRTGELFF. CDR3 nucleotides: TGTGCCAGCAGCTTACGCACCGGGGAGCTGTTTTTT.